This T cell receptor (beta chain) was identified during a study of beta chain features in type 1 diabetes. Across the whole study: Cell yields, gender and age were comparable in patients and healthy donors. Study-wide results and caveats: With patients and controls alike, PCR might favor shorter templates to an equal degree. VDJ junctions from type 1 diabetes patients carried fewer insertions and larger deletions.

The germline V gene has CDR1 SGDLS and CDR2 YYNGEE. This CDR3 is 15 amino acids long. V was clipped by 2 bases and J by 4 bases, with 13 bases between them. Remarks on this clone: Its antigen is undetermined.

Every bit of the isolated RNA underwent reverse transcription, so sequencing read expressed TCRB transcripts. Measured with immunoSEQ multiplex PCR; TCRdb has only the in-frame clones, and not every one. The data hold approximately 300,000 clones, with approximately 9.9% observed a single time. The receptor's source is a woman in her 30s in good health. V is TRBV9 and J is TRBJ2-1; D unclear. Sequencing was done on a sample of naive CD4+ T cells from blood. The CDR3 spells CASSVVPTAYNEQFF. The CDR3 nucleotides read TGTGCCAGCAGCGTCGTCCCCACTGCGTACAATGAGCAGTTCTTC.